Each of the 5 T cell receptor beta chains below was sequenced from the same sample in a study of shared clonotypes between healthy human individuals. Produced via immunoSEQ multiplex PCR; TCRdb's table is partial and in-frame only. The profile covers nearly 750,000 clones, with roughly 72% appearing a single time and approximately 1.7% taken by the ten largest. Material: memory CD4+ T cells sorted from blood. Indicated subset: CD45RA-negative fraction. The receptors shown here come from a woman aged 25 to 39 in good health.

The chain links TRBV11-3 to TRBJ1-4; no reliable D call. V shed 4 bases and J shed 8 bases, with 11 bases lying between them. The CDR3 is 13 residues long. Germline CDR1 and CDR2: SGHNT and YENEEA. The CDR3 loop is CASSSTPSEKLFF. For the CDR3, the DNA is TGTGCCAGCAGCTCGACCCCCAGCGAAAAACTGTTTTTT.

This sequence joins TRBV12-1 and TRBJ1-1; TRBD1 is the table's D call and was not checked against the DNA. TRBV12-1 is a pseudogene locus. The CDR3 has 15 residues. As DNA, the CDR3 is TGTGCCAGCACTCAAGAGAAGGGGGCGAGTACTGAAGCTTTCTTT. This codes for CASTQEKGASTEAFF.

This clone was observed a single time. V is TRBV6-1 and J is TRBJ1-5, with TRBD1 identical over 8 bases. The germline gives CDR1 MNHNS, CDR2 SASEGT. The CDR3 has 15 residues. Losses at the gene ends were 2 bases for V and 6 bases for J; bases not matched to a gene: 6. The CDR3 bases are TGTGCCAGCAGTGAAAAGCAGGGGGCGGTTCAGCCCCAGCATTTT. It encodes CASSEKQGAVQPQHF.

V gene TRBV2 combines with J gene TRBJ2-2; no reliable D call. The V gene lost 5 bases and the J gene lost 2 bases, with 12 bases spanning the gap. Germline-derived CDR1 and CDR2 are SNHLY and FYNNEI. The CDR3 covers 15 residues. CDR3 sequence reads: CASSLLTVNTGELFF. DNA of the CDR3: TGTGCCAGCAGTTTGCTAACAGTTAACACCGGGGAGCTGTTTTTT.

The chain joins TRBV5-4 to TRBJ2-4, with 9 bases that match TRBD2. After removal of 2 bases from V and 8 bases from J, the junction contained 11 bases not matched to a gene. CDR3 length: 16 residues. Per the germline V gene, CDR1 is SGHNT and CDR2 is YYREEE (reference sequence). The DNA of the CDR3 is TGTGCCAGCAGCTTAAGGACTAGCGCACGTAGTGACATTCAGTACTTC. Protein: CASSLRTSARSDIQYF.